These 32 T cell receptor beta chains were sequenced from one sample in a study of T cell responses to AZD1222 COVID-19 vaccine. Sequencing was performed with immunoSEQ multiplex PCR; in TCRdb, only in-frame clones are kept and a portion is missing. The table includes 95,000 to 150,000 clones, about 91% detected once. Sample: peripheral blood, taken on day 0 of AZD1222 vaccination. The receptors were sampled from an adult in good health.

In its sample, this clone was seen once. The chain uses TRBV10-3 and TRBJ1-3; TRBD1 aligns across 8 bases. The CDR3 sequence is 16 residues long. Germline lookup yields CDR1 ENHRY and CDR2 SYGVKD. V trimming: 6 bases; J trimming: 0 bases; junction bases outside the gene matches: 7. Written as DNA, the CDR3 is TGTGCCATCAGCGGACAGGGAAGGGCCTCTGGAAACACCATATATTTT. Protein: CAISGQGRASGNTIYF.

The gene calls are TRBV9 and TRBJ2-5; no definite D call. Germline lookup yields CDR1 SGDLS and CDR2 YYNGEE. CDR3 length: 14 amino acids. V lost 4 bases and J lost 0, with 10 bases in between. CDR3 bases: TGTGCCAGCAGCTCCGGGTCCTACCAAGAGACCCAGTACTTC. It is translated as CASSSGSYQETQYF.

The chain recombines TRBV5-1 with TRBJ2-1; 8 bases are a match to TRBD1. This CDR3 spans 15 amino acids. After removal of 4 bases from V and 10 bases from J, the junction contained 13 bases not matched to a gene. The germline V gene encodes CDR1 SGHRS and CDR2 YFSETQ. In DNA, the CDR3 is TGCGCCAGCAGCATCTACAGGGGGTCAGGAGACGAGCAGTTCTTC. Protein product: CASSIYRGSGDEQFF.

In DNA form, the CDR3 reads TGTGCCACCAGCAGGGACAGGGAGTTGAGTTCACCCCTCCACTTT. It encodes CATSRDRELSSPLHF. The chain uses TRBV15 and TRBJ1-6, with 8 bases lining up with TRBD1. J gave up 9 bases and V 3 bases, and 7 bases lay outside the gene matches. CDR1 and CDR2 from the germline V gene are LNHNV and YYDKDF (reference sequence). This CDR3 is 15 amino acids long. Full variable domain (remainder filled in from reference TRBV15 and TRBJ1-6): DAMVIQNPRYQVTQFGKPVTLSCSQTLNHNVMYWYQQKSSQAPKLLFHYYDKDFNNEADTPDNFQSRRPNTSFCFLDIRSPGLGDTAMYLCATSRDRELSSPLHFGNGTRLTVT.

Points on this clone: The junction does not match germline at one end; this may be a read error. Other DNA sequences from this sample encode an identical CDR3 as well. V gene TRBV7-3 combines with J gene TRBJ2-3; 7 bases line up with TRBD2. Germline CDR1 and CDR2: SGHTA and FQGTGA. The CDR3 is 14 residues long. The DNA for the CDR3 is TGTGCCAGCAGCCTAACTAGCGCCACAGATACGCAGTATTTT. The encoded protein is CASSLTSATDTQYF.

CDR3 DNA sequence: TGTGCCAGCATCGAACGGTTCAATTCACCCCTCCACTTT. Residues: CASIERFNSPLHF. The chain recombines TRBV7-2 with TRBJ1-6, with D hard to call. The CDR3 spans 13 residues. V was shortened by 7 bases and J by 7 bases, with 11 bases between the two germline ends. Germline V gene sequence: CDR1 SGHTA, CDR2 FQGNSA. Full variable domain (missing parts from reference TRBV7-2 and TRBJ1-6): GAGVSQSPSNKVTEKGKDVELRCDPISGHTALYWYRQSLGQGLEFLIYFQGNSAPDKSGLPSDRFSAERTGGSVSTLTIQRTQQEDSAVYLCASIERFNSPLHFGNGTRLTVT.

About this clone itself: A much larger clone sits a single nucleotide away, making a read error possible. The V gene is TRBV7-9, the J gene TRBJ1-5; D is uncertain. Per germline, CDR1 SEHNR and CDR2 FQNEAQ (reference sequence). The V and J ends lost 1 base and 6 bases respectively, with 4 bases between them. This CDR3 spans 12 amino acids. The CDR3 protein is CASSLVGQPQHF. DNA for the CDR3: TGTGCCAGCAGCTTAGTGGGTCAGCCCCAGCATTTT.

CDR3 protein: CASSEAGLVTEAFF. The DNA of the CDR3 is TGTGCCAGCAGTGAAGCAGGGTTGGTCACTGAAGCTTTCTTT. The chain combines TRBV6-1 with TRBJ1-1, with D hard to call. V lost 0 bases, J lost 4 bases, and 9 bases lay in between. CDR1 MNHNS and CDR2 SASEGT come from the germline V gene. The CDR3 loop spans 14 amino acids.

V usage is TRBV19 and J usage is TRBJ2-3; TRBD2 might be the D (5 bases). Germline-derived CDR1 and CDR2 are LNHDA and SQIVND (reference sequence). This CDR3 is 15 amino acids long. The ends were cut back, 2 bases at V and 4 bases at J, with 13 bases in the middle. CDR3 protein: CASSISGLPPDTQYF. Written as DNA, the CDR3 is TGTGCCAGTAGTATATCCGGACTCCCGCCAGATACGCAGTATTTT.

The gene calls are TRBV5-4 and TRBJ1-2; TRBD1 agrees at 12 bases. Trimming removed 3 bases from V and 3 bases from J; junction bases left unmatched: 6. The CDR3 runs to 16 residues. Germline V CDR1 and CDR2: SGHNT, YYREEE (reference sequence). CDR3 protein: CASSWGTGGDHYGYTF. DNA of the CDR3: TGTGCCAGCAGCTGGGGGACAGGGGGCGATCACTATGGCTACACCTTC.

V usage is TRBV5-6 and J usage is TRBJ1-1; the D is unclear. The CDR3 runs to 14 residues. V was trimmed by 4 bases and J by 0 bases, leaving 10 bases between them. Germline V CDR1 and CDR2: SGHDT, YYEEEE. The CDR3 sequence is CASSLWTLNTEAFF. As DNA, the CDR3 is TGTGCCAGCAGCCTTTGGACCTTGAACACTGAAGCTTTCTTT. Based on the CDR3 plus reference TRBV5-6 and TRBJ1-1, the full variable domain is DAGVTQSPTHLIKTRGQQVTLRCSPKSGHDTVSWYQQALGQGPQFIFQYYEEEERQRGNFPDRFSGHQFPNYSSELNVNALLLGDSALYLCASSLWTLNTEAFFGQGTRLTVV.

The chain recombines TRBV7-9 with TRBJ1-2, with TRBD1 as a possible D gene (6 bases). Germline V gives CDR1 SEHNR, CDR2 FQNEAQ (reference sequence). Trimming shortened V by 5 bases and J by 4 bases, and 11 bases separated the two germline ends. The CDR3 loop spans 13 amino acids. Written as DNA, the CDR3 is TGTGCCAGCAGCGACGGACAGCGCTATGGCTACACCTTC. This translates into CASSDGQRYGYTF.

The V gene is TRBV7-2, the J gene TRBJ2-5, with a possible D match to TRBD1 (5 bases). Germline V gene sequence: CDR1 SGHTA, CDR2 FQGNSA. The CDR3 has 14 residues. The V end lost 5 bases, the J end lost 5 bases, and 15 bases lay between the germline ends. The CDR3 region is CASSQDQGRETQYF. For the CDR3, the DNA is TGTGCCAGCAGCCAGGATCAGGGTCGGGAGACCCAGTACTTC.

The chain uses TRBV18 and TRBJ1-4; possible D gene TRBD1, 6 bases. CDR3 length equals 14 residues. CDR1 and CDR2 from the germline V gene are KGHSH and LQKENI. The ends were cut back, 6 bases at V and 5 bases at J, with 13 bases in the middle. Here the CDR3 DNA reads TGTGCCAGCTCCCCCGGGGGCCGGAATGAAAAACTGTTTTTT. Residues: CASSPGGRNEKLFF.

The chain links TRBV9 to TRBJ1-2; the match to TRBD1 covers 7 bases. This CDR3 spans 14 amino acids. The germline gives CDR1 SGDLS, CDR2 YYNGEE. With 4 bases clipped from V and 2 bases from J, the junction kept 5 bases outside the gene matches. CDR3: CASSTPTGNYGYTF. Here the CDR3 DNA reads TGTGCCAGCAGCACCCCGACAGGGAACTATGGCTACACCTTC.

This CDR3 reads CASSWVGDQPQHF. In DNA, the CDR3 is TGTGCCAGTAGTTGGGTAGGGGATCAGCCCCAGCATTTT. The V call is TRBV19, the J call TRBJ1-5; possible D gene TRBD1, 5 bases. This CDR3 has 13 amino acids. The V gene lost 5 bases and the J gene lost 5 bases, with 10 bases spanning the gap. The germline V gene has CDR1 LNHDA and CDR2 SQIVND (reference sequence).

V is TRBV5-1 and J is TRBJ1-1; D is unclear. Trimming left V 0 bases short and J 5 bases short, with 11 bases between. This CDR3 contains 14 residues. Germline lookup yields CDR1 SGHRS and CDR2 YFSETQ. CDR3 region: CASSLAFEGTEAFF. The DNA for the CDR3 is TGCGCCAGCAGCTTGGCTTTCGAGGGAACTGAAGCTTTCTTT.

The CDR3 nucleotides read TGCGCCAGCAGTTTAGGGGAGGGCAATCAGCCCCAGCATTTT. This sequence encodes CASSLGEGNQPQHF. The chain carries TRBV5-1 and TRBJ1-5, with a possible D match to TRBD1 (5 bases). The CDR3 runs to 14 residues. Germline V gene lookup returns CDR1 SGHRS and CDR2 YFSETQ. The V and J ends lost 5 bases and 2 bases respectively, with 11 bases between them.

The chain employs TRBV29-1 and TRBJ1-1; the D gene is possibly TRBD1 (6 bases). The CDR3 contains 13 residues. Trimming took 4 bases from V and 6 from J, leaving 15 bases between them. The V gene's germline CDR1 is SQVTM and CDR2 ANQGSEA. CDR3 amino acids: CSVVAAAGAEAFF. CDR3 nucleotides: TGCAGCGTTGTTGCGGCGGCAGGGGCTGAAGCTTTCTTT.

Notes on this clone: A junction end diverges from the germline sequence, so it may reflect a read error. The V and J genes are TRBV6-1 and TRBJ1-2; a weak D match, TRBD1 (5 bases). The CDR3 length is 14 residues. The V gene's germline CDR1 is MNHNS and CDR2 SASEGT. The CDR3 spells CASREDSRSRGYTF. The CDR3 nucleotides are TGTGCCAGCAGGGAAGACAGCCGTTCTCGGGGCTACACCTTC.

The chain joins TRBV3-1 (or the pseudogene TRBV3-2) to TRBJ1-2; no reliable D call. V shed 1 base and J shed 7 bases, with 10 bases lying between them. The CDR3 runs to 13 residues. Germline V lookup: CDR1 LGHDT, CDR2 YNNKEL (reference sequence). The CDR3 sequence is CASSQGESGGYTF. As DNA, the CDR3 is TGTGCCAGCAGCCAAGGGGAGAGTGGTGGCTACACCTTC.

The V call is TRBV21-1, the J call TRBJ1-2. TRBV21-1 is tagged as a pseudogene. The CDR3 runs 17 residues. This CDR3 is CASSKAALGGRDYGYTF. The CDR3 coding sequence is TGTGCCAGCAGCAAAGCGGCCCTAGGAGGGCGCGACTATGGCTACACCTTC.

V and J are TRBV21-1 and TRBJ1-5; no DNA check was done on the table's D call, TRBD1. TRBV21-1 is a pseudogene. This CDR3 is built from 16 residues. The CDR3 is CASTRGTGHSNQPQHF. As DNA, the CDR3 is TGTGCCAGCACCAGGGGGACAGGGCATAGCAATCAGCCCCAGCATTTT.

V gene TRBV7-2 combines with J gene TRBJ1-1; no reliable D call. This CDR3 has 14 residues. With 5 bases removed from V and 1 base from J, the gap between germline ends came to 11 bases. Germline CDR1 SGHTA, CDR2 FQGNSA. The CDR3 is CASSESWGNTEAFF. CDR3 in DNA: TGTGCCAGCAGCGAGTCGTGGGGGAACACTGAAGCTTTCTTT.

V is TRBV20-1 and J is TRBJ1-1; 7 bases agree with TRBD1. There are 11 residues in the CDR3. After removal of 5 bases from V and 5 bases from J, the junction contained 2 bases not matched to a gene. The germline CDR1 and CDR2 sequences are DFQATT and SNEGSKA (reference sequence). The CDR3: CSAHRGTEAFF. As DNA, the CDR3 is TGCAGTGCTCACAGGGGAACTGAAGCTTTCTTT.

This chain joins TRBV5-1 and TRBJ1-4; 8 nucleotides agree with TRBD1. V was pared by 4 bases and J by 5 bases, with 7 bases of the junction left unmatched. This CDR3 is 15 amino acids long. The germline gives CDR1 SGHRS, CDR2 YFSETQ. The CDR3 spells CASSAGTGHNEKLFF. CDR3 in DNA: TGCGCCAGCAGCGCGGGGACAGGCCACAATGAAAAACTGTTTTTT.

This clone has only one observation. The chain links TRBV28 to TRBJ2-5, with D possibly matching TRBD2 (6 bases). From germline, CDR1 is MDHEN and CDR2 SYDVKM. The CDR3 is 15 residues long. The V and J ends lost 3 bases and 3 bases respectively, with 14 bases between them. CDR3 loop: CASSFGTSRKETQYF. The CDR3 DNA sequence: TGTGCCAGCAGTTTTGGAACTAGCCGAAAAGAGACCCAGTACTTC.

The rearrangement joins TRBV30 to TRBJ1-5; D not certain. Looked up from germline, CDR1 is GTSNPN and CDR2 is SVGIG (reference sequence). Between the trimmed V and J ends, which lost 2 bases and 4 bases, there was a span of 9 bases. The CDR3 sequence is 13 residues long. Here the CDR3 DNA reads TGTGCCTGGAGTCCTGGGGAGAATCAGCCCCAGCATTTT. Translating it yields CAWSPGENQPQHF.

V gene TRBV2 combines with J gene TRBJ1-4; D is unclear. With 8 bases removed from V and 7 bases from J, the gap between germline ends came to 5 bases. The CDR3 contains 10 residues. In germline, CDR1 is SNHLY, CDR2 FYNNEI. CDR3 region: CASRVEKLFF. CDR3 DNA: TGTGCCAGCCGGGTTGAAAAACTGTTTTTT.

The chain recombines TRBV5-1 with TRBJ1-1; tentatively, D is TRBD1 (5 bases). CDR3 length: 13 amino acids. V dropped 5 bases and J dropped 4 bases, with 12 bases sitting between them. From germline, CDR1 is SGHRS and CDR2 YFSETQ. This chain's CDR3 is CASRGVVGTEAFF. CDR3 coding DNA: TGCGCCAGCAGAGGGGTCGTTGGCACTGAAGCTTTCTTT.

The rearrangement links TRBV6-5 to TRBJ2-2, with D unresolved. The CDR3 spans 14 residues. Germline-derived CDR1 and CDR2 are MNHEY and SVGAGI. V gave up 2 bases and J gave up 2 bases, with 6 bases separating them. The CDR3 DNA sequence: TGTGCCAGCAGTTACCGGAAAAACACCGGGGAGCTGTTTTTT. Translated, it gives CASSYRKNTGELFF.

This sequence joins TRBV9 and TRBJ2-2; weak D call: TRBD1 (7 bases). CDR3 length: 17 residues. Trimming took 3 bases from V and 7 from J, leaving 22 bases between them. Germline V gives CDR1 SGDLS, CDR2 YYNGEE. The CDR3 DNA reads as TGTGCCAGCAGCGCAGAGATGGCAGGGGGGCGGGGCGGGGAGCTGTTTTTT. As protein: CASSAEMAGGRGGELFF. Full variable domain (rest looked up from reference TRBV9 and TRBJ2-2): DSGVTQTPKHLITATGQRVTLRCSPRSGDLSVYWYQQSLDQGLQFLIQYYNGEERAKGNILERFSAQQFPDLHSELNLSSLELGDSALYFCASSAEMAGGRGGELFFGEGSRLTVL.